Listed below are T cell receptor beta chains from one sample, sequenced in a study of breast tumors, draining lymph nodes, adjacent tissues. TCRdb redid the calling of the multiplex PCR reads with MiXCR, one entry per CDR3 protein. The table records some 120,000 distinct CDR3 sequences, 15% to 20% of them present only once. Sequences were obtained from axillary lymph node tissue. The receptors were gathered from a female donor with breast cancer. Some clones in this sample may be carry-over from other donors' samples. Each CDR3 is given with its conserved first and last residue. D genes are given only for firm matches. Rows give clone size only sometimes, using once, few, many, or a class for an expanded clone.

abundance	v_gene	j_gene	d_gene	CDR3nt	CDR3aa
many	TRBV15	TRBJ1-3	-	TGTGCCACCAGCAGAGAACGGGCAGCGCTTGGAAACACCATATATTTT	CATSRERAALGNTIYF
many	TRBV5-1	TRBJ2-3	-	TGCGCCAGCAGCTTGGGGTTACGGGGGGCCCGAACAGATACGCAGTATTTT	CASSLGLRGARTDTQYF
many	TRBV20-1	TRBJ1-2	-	TGCAGTGCTAGTTCCGAAGGCTATGGCTACACCTTC	CSASSEGYGYTF
-	TRBV29-1	TRBJ1-1	-	TGCAGCATACGGAAGTTGAACACTGAAGCTTTCTTT	CSIRKLNTEAFF
-	TRBV3-1	TRBJ2-1	TRBD2	TGTGCCAGCAGCCTCCGGGCGGGGGGGCTGGTTAGTGGGCAGTTCTTC	CASSLRAGGLVSGQFF
many	TRBV30	TRBJ2-7	-	TGTGCCTGGAGCTTGGGGTCAGACTACGAGCAGTACTTC	CAWSLGSDYEQYF
-	TRBV11-3	TRBJ1-1	-	TGTGCCAGCAGCTTTACAGGAAAGAACACTGAAGCTTTCTTT	CASSFTGKNTEAFF
-	TRBV4-1	TRBJ2-1	TRBD2	TGCGCCAGCAGCCAAGAAGGGACTAGCGACTTCCCCTACAATGAGCAGTTCTTC	CASSQEGTSDFPYNEQFF
many	TRBV25-1	TRBJ1-2	-	TGTGCCAGCAGTGAATTCATGTCAGGGATAGATGGCTACACCTTC	CASSEFMSGIDGYTF
many	TRBV4-1	TRBJ2-7	TRBD2	TGCGCCAGCAGCCAAGATGGGACTAGCGGTTACGAGCAGTACTTC	CASSQDGTSGYEQYF
many	TRBV2	TRBJ1-4	-	TGTGCCAGCAGTTGGGACACTTCAACTAATGAAAAACTGTTTTTT	CASSWDTSTNEKLFF
few	TRBV27	TRBJ2-3	TRBD2	TGTGCCAGCAGTTCCCCTCGAGCGGGGTTGCCAGATACGCAGTATTTT	CASSSPRAGLPDTQYF
many	TRBV7-9	TRBJ2-1	-	TGTGCCAGCAGCCTAGGGCGGACGTCCCAGAATGAGCAGTTCTTC	CASSLGRTSQNEQFF
few	TRBV5-5	TRBJ2-5	-	TGTGCCAGCAGCTCGCTAAACCCGGGGGAGACCCAGTACTTC	CASSSLNPGETQYF
many	TRBV6-1	TRBJ1-4	-	TGTGCCAGCAGTGAAAGGGGCCGGACCGGCCATAATGAAAAACTGTTTTTT	CASSERGRTGHNEKLFF
many	TRBV2	TRBJ2-5	TRBD1	TGTGCCAGCAGACCCAAGACAGGGTCCCAAGAGACCCAGTACTTC	CASRPKTGSQETQYF
-	TRBV2	TRBJ1-1	-	TGTGCCAGCAGGGGAGCAGTTAACACTGAAGCTTTCTTT	CASRGAVNTEAFF
once	TRBV25-1	TRBJ2-7	-	TGTGCCAGCAGTGAATCTCGGACCGCTCCGACCAGAGAGCAGTACTTC	CASSESRTAPTREQYF
many	TRBV20-1	TRBJ1-4	TRBD1	TGCAGTGCCAACCGACAGGGGCGGGAAAAACTGTTTTTT	CSANRQGREKLFF
-	TRBV6-6	TRBJ1-4	-	TGTGCCAGCAGTTACGGGGGTGAAAAACTGTTTTTT	CASSYGGEKLFF
many	TRBV24-1	TRBJ2-1	-	TGTGCCACCAGTGAGGGCGGGACGGCGTACAATGAGCAGTTCTTC	CATSEGGTAYNEQFF
many	TRBV4-2	TRBJ2-1	TRBD2	TGTGCCAGCAGCCAAGATCGAGGGACTAGCCAATACAATGAGCAGTTCTTC	CASSQDRGTSQYNEQFF
-	TRBV20-1	TRBJ2-7	-	TGCAGTGCTAGAGGGGGAGAGGGAATCAACGAGCAGTACTTC	CSARGGEGINEQYF
many	TRBV7-2	TRBJ2-2	-	TGTGCCAGCAGCTCGACTTACACCGGGGAGCTGTTTTTT	CASSSTYTGELFF
many	TRBV7-2	TRBJ2-7	TRBD1	TGTGCCAGCAGCTTGGGACAGGGGGCCGATGAGCAGTACTTC	CASSLGQGADEQYF
few	TRBV4-1	TRBJ1-5	-	TGCGCCAGCAGCCAAGAATCGGCGGTGGGCCAGCCCCAGCATTTT	CASSQESAVGQPQHF
many	TRBV5-5	TRBJ2-7	-	TGTGCCAGCAGCTTGGATTTTCAGACCTCCTACGAGCAGTACTTC	CASSLDFQTSYEQYF
-	TRBV6-6	TRBJ1-4	TRBD1	TGTGCCAGCTCCTCAGGGGGTTGGGGTTTTGAAAAACTGTTTTTT	CASSSGGWGFEKLFF
many	TRBV29-1	TRBJ2-5	TRBD1	TGCAGCACTAGGGACAGGATCCAAGAGACCCAGTACTTC	CSTRDRIQETQYF
many	TRBV19	TRBJ1-2	TRBD1	TGTGCCCGAAAAAAGGGGGCAGGACTTAACTATGGCTACACCTTC	CARKKGAGLNYGYTF
many	TRBV7-3	TRBJ2-2	TRBD2	TGTGCCAGCAGGTCTAGCGGGGGCAACACCGGGGAGCTGTTTTTT	CASRSSGGNTGELFF
-	TRBV18	TRBJ1-3	TRBD1	TGTGCCGGCTCACCGCCGGGACAGGACGGAAACACCATATATTTT	CAGSPPGQDGNTIYF
many	TRBV5-4	TRBJ2-3	TRBD2	TGTGCCAGCAGCTCCGGGACTAGGGGTATGGATACGCAGTATTTT	CASSSGTRGMDTQYF
few	TRBV6-6	TRBJ2-4	TRBD2	TGTGCCAGCAGGGATATAGCGGGAGAGCGAAACATTCAGTACTTC	CASRDIAGERNIQYF
many	TRBV7-6	TRBJ2-5	-	TGTGCCAGCAGCTTAGTCACCGGAGAGACCCAGTACTTC	CASSLVTGETQYF
many	TRBV11-2	TRBJ2-1	-	TGTGCCAGCAGCTTAGATCTGAATTACAATGAGCAGTTCTTC	CASSLDLNYNEQFF
many	TRBV12-3/TRBV12-4	TRBJ1-3	-	TGTGCCAGCACTTCGACAGTCGGAAACACCATATATTTT	CASTSTVGNTIYF
many	TRBV20-1	TRBJ2-3	-	TGCAGTGCTAGCGCAGGGGTCGATACGCAGTATTTT	CSASAGVDTQYF
many	TRBV20-1	TRBJ2-3	-	TGCAGTGCTAGTGGTTCCCTACCAAACACAGATACGCAGTATTTT	CSASGSLPNTDTQYF
many	TRBV5-1	TRBJ2-7	TRBD2	TGCGCCAGCAGCTTGGTGGCTAGCGGAAATTACGAGCAGTACTTC	CASSLVASGNYEQYF
many	TRBV2	TRBJ1-4	-	TGTGCCAGCAGTGTCGGGGCTGGCTCAAATGAAAAACTGTTTTTT	CASSVGAGSNEKLFF
few	TRBV6-1	TRBJ1-5	-	TGTGCCAGCAGTGAACCCCGCAAGGGAGGTAATCAGCCCCAGCATTTT	CASSEPRKGGNQPQHF
many	TRBV20-1	TRBJ2-5	-	TGCAGTCCTCTACTTCGTGGGGGTAGTGCCTCAAAAGAGACCCAGTACTTC	CSPLLRGGSASKETQYF
once	TRBV6-1	TRBJ1-1	-	TGTGCCAGCAGTGTAGGGCCCCTCGAAGCTTTCTTC	CASSVGPLEAFF
once	TRBV18	TRBJ1-3	-	TGTGCCAGCTCAGCCACCCCGGGGGGCTCTGGAAACACCGTATATTTT	CASSATPGGSGNTVYF
many	TRBV20-1	TRBJ1-6	-	TGCAGTGCTAGAGATCGGCAGGGACTAATCTCCTATAATTCACCCCTCCACTTT	CSARDRQGLISYNSPLHF
many	TRBV29-1	TRBJ1-2	-	TGCAGCGTTGAAGATTACGGAGGGGAAGGCTATGGCTACACCTTC	CSVEDYGGEGYGYTF
few	TRBV3-1	TRBJ1-6	-	TGTGCCAGCAGCATACCCAGGGAAGGGCTCAAGGAAATCGGGTCACCCCTCCACTTT	CASSIPREGLKEIGSPLHF
many	TRBV3-1	TRBJ1-2	TRBD1	TGTGCCAGCAGCAACACGGGACAGAACTATGGCTACACCTTC	CASSNTGQNYGYTF
many	TRBV5-1	TRBJ2-3	TRBD2	TGCGCCAGCACTAGCGGGACAGATACGCAGTATTTT	CASTSGTDTQYF
many	TRBV19	TRBJ2-1	-	TGTGCCAGTAGTTCATGGACACAAACGGTTAACAATGAGCAGTTCTTC	CASSSWTQTVNNEQFF
many	TRBV7-8	TRBJ2-2	-	TGTGCCAGCAGCTTATCTGGGGTGGTCACCGGGGAGCTGTTTTTT	CASSLSGVVTGELFF
many	TRBV19	TRBJ1-4	-	TGTGCCAGTATGCGTAGGGTAGCAACTAATGAAAAACTGTTTTTT	CASMRRVATNEKLFF
many	TRBV5-1	TRBJ1-4	-	TGCGCCAGCAGCTTAAGGGCAACTAATGAAAAACTGTTTTTT	CASSLRATNEKLFF
many	TRBV5-4	TRBJ2-7	TRBD1	TGTGCCAGCAGCTTGGATGGGACAGGGTTCTACGAGCAGTACTTC	CASSLDGTGFYEQYF
many	TRBV4-1	TRBJ1-6	TRBD1	TGCGCCAGCAGCCAAGATCCCCCAGGGGGCTATTCACCCCTCCACTTT	CASSQDPPGGYSPLHF
many	TRBV5-6	TRBJ2-2	-	TGTGCCAGCAGTAATCGAGGACGGGGCCTCACCGGGGAGCTGTTTTTT	CASSNRGRGLTGELFF
many	TRBV2	TRBJ2-5	TRBD1	TGTGCCAGCAGTGTATCCAGGGGGACCCAAGAGACCCAGTACTTC	CASSVSRGTQETQYF